One and the same sample provided the 24 T cell receptor beta chains below, sequenced in a study of shared clonotypes between healthy human individuals. Positive CCR7 selection of CD45RO-negative cells yielded the naive CD8 cells, and terminally differentiated effector memory CD45RA+ cells were excluded. TCRdb's table, derived via immunoSEQ multiplex PCR, lists solely in-frame clones and lacks some. In the table there are about 1,900,000 clones, approximately 95% of which are singletons. The specimen sequenced was naive CD8+ T cells sorted from blood. These receptors were collected from a man aged 18-30 years in good health.

Turning to this clone: At the DNA level, this CDR3 is encoded by other sequences in the same sample as well. The genes are TRBV7-9 and TRBJ1-1; D remains ambiguous. Germline assignment: CDR1 SEHNR and CDR2 FQNEAQ (reference sequence). CDR3 length: 11 amino acids. The V end was cut by 8 bases, the J end by 2 bases, with 6 bases between. Written as DNA, the CDR3 is TGTGCCAGCCGGGGTAACACTGAAGCTTTCTTT. The encoded protein is CASRGNTEAFF.

The chain joins TRBV11-3 to TRBJ2-1, with 10 bases identical to TRBD2. CDR1 SGHNT and CDR2 YENEEA come from the germline V gene. The CDR3 runs to 15 residues. V was pared by 4 bases and J by 6 bases, with 6 bases of the junction left unmatched. The CDR3 region has the DNA TGTGCCAGCAGCTCCCCACAGCGGGGGGGCAATGAGCAGTTCTTC. It specifies CASSSPQRGGNEQFF.

The chain uses TRBV10-2 and TRBJ2-1; TRBD1 is a possible D gene (5 bases). V gave up 7 bases and J gave up 4 bases, with 8 bases separating them. The CDR3 has 12 residues. Per germline, CDR1 WSHSY and CDR2 SAAADI. The CDR3 DNA reads TGCGCCAGCACCCCAGGGTACAATGAGCAGTTCTTC. Encoded protein: CASTPGYNEQFF.

J is TRBJ2-2 and V is TRBV4-3; weak D call: TRBD2 (6 bases). The CDR3 has 19 amino acids. V lost 0 bases to trimming and J lost 4 bases, with 21 bases between them. CDR1 is LGHNA and CDR2 is YSLEER in the germline V gene. This CDR3 is CASSQEVLAHTWGTGELFF. The CDR3 bases are TGCGCCAGCAGCCAAGAAGTCCTAGCGCATACCTGGGGCACCGGGGAGCTGTTTTTT.

The V call is TRBV11-2, the J call TRBJ2-7; maybe TRBD2 (7 bases). CDR3 length: 18 amino acids. Germline CDR1 is SGHAT and CDR2 is FQNNGV. V lost 1 base, J lost 3 bases, and 22 bases lay in between. CDR3 DNA sequence: TGTGCCAGCAGCTTAGTACTAGTGGGAGGGACAAATTACTACGAGCAGTACTTC. Translation: CASSLVLVGGTNYYEQYF.

This chain joins TRBV6-5 and TRBJ1-2, with TRBD1 matching 9 bases. The CDR3 is made up of 12 amino acids. Germline V CDR1 and CDR2: MNHEY, SVGAGI. With V trimmed by 6 bases and J by 8 bases, 4 bases remained unmatched. The CDR3 DNA is TGTGCCAGCAGAAGGACAGGGGAAGGCTACACCTTC. Translated, it gives CASRRTGEGYTF.

The chain links TRBV18 to TRBJ1-3; TRBD1 aligns across 8 bases. Per germline, CDR1 KGHSH and CDR2 LQKENI. V was pared by 6 bases and J by 0 bases, with 7 bases of the junction left unmatched. The CDR3 sequence is 16 residues long. As DNA, the CDR3 is TGTGCCAGCTCCCCGACAGGGGCGTACTCTGGAAACACCATATATTTT. Translation: CASSPTGAYSGNTIYF.

This sequence joins TRBV29-1 and TRBJ2-1; D remains unclear. Germline-derived CDR1 and CDR2 are SQVTM and ANQGSEA. CDR3 size: 13 residues. V lost 7 bases and J lost 7, with 17 bases in between. The CDR3 spells CSADLSVGNEQFF. The CDR3 nucleotides read TGCAGCGCAGACTTAAGTGTGGGAAATGAGCAGTTCTTC.

This sequence joins TRBV19 and TRBJ2-5; D may be TRBD1 (6 bases). Trimming removed 0 bases from V and 4 bases from J, with 21 bases in between. The CDR3 is made up of 18 amino acids. CDR1 is LNHDA and CDR2 is SQIVND in the germline V gene (reference sequence). The CDR3 reads CASSIDWGWNQGPETQYF. DNA of the CDR3: TGTGCCAGTAGTATAGATTGGGGGTGGAACCAGGGGCCAGAGACCCAGTACTTC.

This clone was detected once. This chain uses TRBV27 with TRBJ2-2, with TRBD1 matching over 7 bases. The CDR3 runs to 12 residues. CDR1 MNHEY and CDR2 SMNVEV come from the germline V gene (reference sequence). J was trimmed by 10 bases and V by 4 bases; bases with no gene match: 3. Here the CDR3 reads CASSSTGLELFF. In nucleotides, the CDR3 is TGTGCCAGCAGTTCGACAGGGTTGGAGCTGTTTTTT.

Of note for this clone: The junction departs from the called germline gene at one end, perhaps through a read error. The genes are TRBV7-9 and TRBJ2-7, with D possibly matching TRBD1 (6 bases). The CDR3 spans 13 residues. Germline V gene sequence: CDR1 SEHNR, CDR2 FQNEAQ (reference sequence). CDR3: CTSSRSQGNEQYF. DNA for the CDR3: TGTACCAGCAGCCGATCACAGGGAAACGAGCAGTACTTC. Complete variable domain (other parts from reference TRBV7-9 and TRBJ2-7): DTGVSQNPRHKITKRGQNVTFRCDPISEHNRLYWYRQTLGQGPEFLTYFQNEAQLEKSRLLSDRFSAERPKGSFSTLEIQRTEQGDSAMYLCTSSRSQGNEQYFGPGTRLTVT.

This sequence joins TRBV5-4 and TRBJ2-3, with D uncertain. CDR1 and CDR2 (germline): SGHNT, YYREEE (reference sequence). There are 12 residues in the CDR3. Trimming stripped 4 bases from V and 6 bases from J, with 9 bases between. The CDR3 DNA reads TGTGCCAGCAGCCCAATGGGGGATACGCAGTATTTT. It encodes CASSPMGDTQYF. The variable domain in full, with the rest retrieved from reference TRBV5-4 and TRBJ2-3, is ETGVTQSPTHLIKTRGQQVTLRCSSQSGHNTVSWYQQALGQGPQFIFQYYREEENGRGNFPPRFSGLQFPNYSSELNVNALELDDSALYLCASSPMGDTQYFGPGTRLTVL.

The chain is built from TRBV7-9 and TRBJ2-7; a possible D gene is TRBD2 (6 bases). The CDR3 loop spans 14 amino acids. The V end was cut by 1 base, the J end by 5 bases, with 12 bases between. Germline V CDR1 and CDR2: SEHNR, FQNEAQ (reference sequence). The CDR3 nucleotides read TGTGCCAGCAGCTTAGGGGGGGTTGTCCACGAGCAGTACTTC. It translates to CASSLGGVVHEQYF.

The chain joins TRBV30 to TRBJ2-7; TRBD2 matches at 9 bases. Losses at the gene ends were 4 bases for V and 0 bases for J; bases not matched to a gene: 1. Germline CDR1 and CDR2: GTSNPN and SVGIG (reference sequence). This CDR3 contains 13 residues. Here the CDR3 reads CAWTSGISYEQYF. CDR3 bases: TGTGCCTGGACTAGCGGGATCTCCTACGAGCAGTACTTC.

The gene calls are TRBV19 and TRBJ2-7; D unclear. Looked up from germline, CDR1 is LNHDA and CDR2 is SQIVND (reference sequence). CDR3 length: 13 residues. V lost 7 bases and J lost 2, with 12 bases in between. The CDR3 DNA reads as TGTGCCAGTAAGGGTGGGCAGACCTACGAGCAGTACTTC. It codes for CASKGGQTYEQYF. Filled out from reference TRBV19 and TRBJ2-7, the complete variable domain reads DGGITQSPKYLFRKEGQNVTLSCEQNLNHDAMYWYRQDPGQGLRLIYYSQIVNDFQKGDIAEGYSVSREKKESFPLTVTSAQKNPTAFYLCASKGGQTYEQYFGPGTRLTVT.

This chain connects TRBV5-5 to TRBJ2-7; no definite D call. V was shortened by 2 bases and J by 1 base, with 16 bases between the two germline ends. This CDR3 is built from 16 residues. Germline values: CDR1 SGHKS, CDR2 YYEKEE (reference sequence). DNA for the CDR3: TGTGCCAGCAGCTTCGCTGGCGGCCAGGCGTCCTACGAGCAGTACTTC. It translates to CASSFAGGQASYEQYF.

The chain is built from TRBV9 and TRBJ1-1, with D tentatively TRBD1 (6 bases). Germline values: CDR1 SGDLS, CDR2 YYNGEE. The CDR3 extends over 16 amino acids. With 3 bases removed from V and 0 bases from J, the gap between germline ends came to 15 bases. CDR3 bases: TGTGCCAGCAGCGGGGACACCGGCCCAATGAACACTGAAGCTTTCTTT. Its protein product is CASSGDTGPMNTEAFF. The full variable domain, with the rest looked up from reference TRBV9 and TRBJ1-1, is DSGVTQTPKHLITATGQRVTLRCSPRSGDLSVYWYQQSLDQGLQFLIQYYNGEERAKGNILERFSAQQFPDLHSELNLSSLELGDSALYFCASSGDTGPMNTEAFFGQGTRLTVV.

The chain combines TRBV9 with TRBJ2-1; the D gene could be TRBD1 or TRBD2 (5 bases each). Germline V lookup: CDR1 SGDLS, CDR2 YYNGEE. This CDR3 has 13 amino acids. V lost 10 bases to trimming and J lost 1 base, with 12 bases between them. For the CDR3, the DNA is TGTGCCTCCAATGGGGGATCCTACAATGAGCAGTTCTTC. Amino acids: CASNGGSYNEQFF.

This rearrangement joins TRBV29-1 to TRBJ2-7; TRBD1 is a possible D gene (5 bases). The CDR3 contains 15 residues. Germline values: CDR1 SQVTM, CDR2 ANQGSEA. Trimming cost V 3 bases and J 4 bases, with 19 bases left between them. In nucleotides, the CDR3 is TGCAGCGTTGATACGGGCCAGGGCCCTTCTTACGAGCAGTACTTC. As protein: CSVDTGQGPSYEQYF.

This sequence joins TRBV4-3 and TRBJ2-1; TRBD2 aligns across 8 bases. Germline loops: CDR1 LGHNA, CDR2 YSLEER. The CDR3 runs to 16 residues. J was trimmed by 3 bases and V by 4 bases; bases with no gene match: 8. The CDR3 DNA is TGCGCCAGCAGCCCAGACCCGGGAGGGGACTACAATGAGCAGTTCTTC. Residues: CASSPDPGGDYNEQFF.

The chain recombines TRBV6-1 with TRBJ2-1; 11 nucleotides agree with TRBD2. The germline gives CDR1 MNHNS, CDR2 SASEGT. The CDR3 covers 16 residues. J gave up 8 bases and V 4 bases, and 10 bases lay outside the gene matches. The CDR3 reads CASSGVAGGLWYEQFF. The CDR3, as DNA: TGTGCCAGCAGTGGGGTAGCGGGGGGGCTCTGGTATGAGCAGTTCTTC.

This chain links TRBV6-1 with TRBJ2-2, with 11 bases lining up with TRBD2. V lost 5 bases and J lost 7; bases outside the gene matches: 6. The CDR3 totals 15 residues. Germline V lookup: CDR1 MNHNS, CDR2 SASEGT. The CDR3 coding sequence is TGTGCCAGCAGTCCTACTAGCGGGAGTGTCGGGGAGCTGTTTTTT. Encoded protein: CASSPTSGSVGELFF.

The gene calls are TRBV28 and TRBJ2-3; tentative D call: TRBD2 (6 bases). Germline V gives CDR1 MDHEN, CDR2 SYDVKM. V shed 5 bases and J shed 3 bases, with 15 bases lying between them. This CDR3 contains 15 residues. The CDR3 reads CASSPPGVVTDTQYF. CDR3 sequence (DNA): TGTGCCAGCAGTCCTCCGGGGGTTGTGACAGATACGCAGTATTTT.

V usage is TRBV19 and J usage is TRBJ1-1, with 7 bases fitting TRBD1. Germline V gives CDR1 LNHDA, CDR2 SQIVND (reference sequence). This CDR3 has 16 residues. V was pared by 5 bases and J by 4 bases, with 13 bases of the junction left unmatched. The CDR3 bases are TGTGCCAGTAGTGACGACAGGGCGTTATTCTTCACTGAAGCTTTCTTT. Translation gives CASSDDRALFFTEAFF.